This is a list of T cell receptor beta chains from one sample in a study of T cell clonotyping in hematopoietic cell transplantation. The method was immunoSEQ multiplex PCR; TCRdb's version includes in-frame clones alone and lacks a portion of them. Of about 43,000 clones in the sample, around 95% are singletons; the top ten hold approximately 0.9%. Sequencing was performed on peripheral blood mononuclear cells. Source of these receptors: a man aged 25 to 40 in good health. Some clones in this sample may be carry-over from other donors' samples. The CDR3 runs from the conserved cysteine through the conserved F or W. D genes are given only for firm matches. Not all rows give a size; the values are once, few, many and, for expanded clones, a class.

-	-	14	TRBV6-5	TRBJ1-1	TGTGCCAGCAGTTACTCTAGGGAGCACACTGAAGCTTTCTTT	CASSYSREHTEAFF
-	TRBD1	14	TRBV7-2	TRBJ1-2	TGTGCCAGCAGCCACCGGGACAGAGACTATGGCTACACCTTC	CASSHRDRDYGYTF
few	-	16	TRBV2	TRBJ2-6	TGTGCCAGCAGTGAAGCAGGAGGGAACGGGGCCAACGTCCTGACTTTC	CASSEAGGNGANVLTF
-	-	12	TRBV19	TRBJ2-3	TGTGCCAGTAGGGTCGACCCAGATACGCAGTATTTT	CASRVDPDTQYF
-	-	14	TRBV13	TRBJ2-5	TGTGCCAGCAGCTTTTCGCCAGAGGAAGAGACCCAGTACTTC	CASSFSPEEETQYF
-	-	12	TRBV30	TRBJ1-5	TGTGCCTGGAGTACGGGGAGCCAGCCCCAGCATTTT	CAWSTGSQPQHF
-	TRBD2	13	TRBV11-3	TRBJ2-7	TGTGCCAGCAGCTTAGGCACAGCGGGAGAGCAGTACTTC	CASSLGTAGEQYF
-	TRBD2	15	TRBV25-1	TRBJ2-5	TGTGCCAGCAACTCTATGAGCGGGAACCAAGAGACCCAGTACTTC	CASNSMSGNQETQYF
once	TRBD2	16	TRBV10-1	TRBJ2-1	TGCGCCAGCAGTGAGGTCCCTAGCGGCAGCTACAATGAGCAGTTCTTC	CASSEVPSGSYNEQFF
-	-	15	TRBV25-1	TRBJ1-3	TGTGCCAGCAGTGAATATCTAGGGCTTGGAAACACCATATATTTT	CASSEYLGLGNTIYF
once	TRBD1	15	TRBV9	TRBJ1-5	TGTGCCAGCAGCGTAGATGGGACAGGGATCCAGCCCCAGCATTTT	CASSVDGTGIQPQHF
-	-	12	TRBV9	TRBJ1-2	TGTGCCAGCAGCATCCTCCGTTATGGCTACACCTTC	CASSILRYGYTF
-	TRBD1	16	TRBV2	TRBJ1-4	TGTGCCAGCAGTGAAATAAGCAGGGGGCTAGATGAAAAACTGTTTTTT	CASSEISRGLDEKLFF
once	-	16	TRBV10-3	TRBJ1-5	TGTGCCATCAGCGAAAGGTCGCCGGCGGGCAATCAGCCCCAGCATTTT	CAISERSPAGNQPQHF
-	TRBD2	16	TRBV7-9	TRBJ2-5	TGTGCCAGCAGCCGACTAGCGGGAGCTCCAGCAGAGACCCAGTACTTC	CASSRLAGAPAETQYF
-	TRBD2	15	TRBV6-6	TRBJ2-1	TGTGCCAGCAGTTACGAAGCGGGGTCCTACAATGAGCAGTTCTTC	CASSYEAGSYNEQFF
-	TRBD2	15	TRBV9	TRBJ2-3	TGTGCCAGCAGCGGGTGGGGGGGAATCACAGATACGCAGTATTTT	CASSGWGGITDTQYF
once	-	13	TRBV29-1	TRBJ1-1	TGCAGCGTTGAAGCGGGGGGCGGAACTGAAGCTTTCTTT	CSVEAGGGTEAFF
-	TRBD1	16	TRBV2	TRBJ1-1	TGTGCCAGCAGTCTGGAGGGACAGACCATGAACACTGAAGCTTTCTTT	CASSLEGQTMNTEAFF
-	TRBD1	16	TRBV7-9	TRBJ1-1	TGTGCCAGCAGCGCAAGCGGAGGGGGCGAGAACACTGAAGCTTTCTTT	CASSASGGGENTEAFF
-	-	13	TRBV10-1	TRBJ2-5	TGCGCCAGCAGTAGACAGGTTACGGAGACCCAGTACTTC	CASSRQVTETQYF
-	-	15	TRBV6-6	TRBJ2-7	TGTGCCAGCAGTTACTCTTCTGGGGGAGTGTACGAGCAGTACTTC	CASSYSSGGVYEQYF
-	-	13	TRBV29-1	TRBJ1-2	TGCAGCGTTGGAAGCAGGGCCAACTATGGCTACACCTTC	CSVGSRANYGYTF
-	TRBD1	13	TRBV6-5	TRBJ2-7	TGTGCCAGCAGACCGGGACAGCGTTTCGAGCAGTACTTC	CASRPGQRFEQYF
-	TRBD1	14	TRBV27	TRBJ1-1	TGTGCCAGCAGTTTAGGACAGGGTGGTACTGAAGCTTTCTTT	CASSLGQGGTEAFF
-	-	14	TRBV6-6	TRBJ1-2	TGTGCCAGCAGTTACCCCGACCCGTCGGAAGGCTACACCTTC	CASSYPDPSEGYTF
-	-	13	TRBV27	TRBJ1-5	TGTGCCAGCAGTTTATCGGGAAATCAGCCCCAGCATTTT	CASSLSGNQPQHF
-	-	12	TRBV19	TRBJ2-7	TGTGCCAGTAGTATTGGGGAGTACGAGCAGTACTTC	CASSIGEYEQYF
-	-	16	TRBV19	TRBJ2-2	TGTGCCAGTAGCGGGTCGGCGGGGCCTACAACCGGGGAGCTGTTTTTT	CASSGSAGPTTGELFF
-	-	14	TRBV10-1	TRBJ2-7	TGCGCCAGCAGTGATACAGGGAGGCGCTACGAGCAGTACTTC	CASSDTGRRYEQYF